A single sample gave rise to the 21 T cell receptor beta chains below, sequenced in a study of beta chain features in type 1 diabetes. Study observations and caveats: TCRB CDR3 length was moderately but significantly reduced in all four CD4+ subsets of Type 1 diabetes patients.

These receptors' antigens are unknown. The investigators reverse transcribed all of the isolated RNA, so they sequenced expressed TCRB transcripts. The table came from immunoSEQ multiplex PCR; TCRdb's copy has only in-frame clones and leaves some out. The sample has more than 300,000 clones, around 10% seen once; the top ten hold roughly 0.54%. The sequencing input was central memory CD4+ T cells from blood. Receptors were obtained from a man aged 30-40 years with type 1 diabetes.

This clone was observed a handful of times. V is TRBV6-1 and J is TRBJ1-2; 8 bases are a match to TRBD1. After removal of 4 bases from V and 6 bases from J, the junction contained 4 bases not matched to a gene. Per the germline V gene, CDR1 is MNHNS and CDR2 is SASEGT. The CDR3 is 13 residues long. CDR3 sequence (DNA): TGTGCCAGCAGTGTCCAGGGGGCGGATGGCTACACCTTC. Protein product: CASSVQGADGYTF.

The V gene is TRBV5-8, the J gene TRBJ1-5; D is unclear. Trimming removed 3 bases from V and 4 bases from J, with 5 bases in between. The CDR3 totals 12 residues. The germline V gene encodes CDR1 SGHTS and CDR2 YDEGEE. CDR3 nucleotide sequence: TGTGCCAGCAGCTCTCTAAATCAGCCCCAGCATTTT. This codes for CASSSLNQPQHF. The whole variable domain, filled in from reference TRBV5-8 and TRBJ1-5, reads EAGVTQSPTHLIKTRGQQATLRCSPISGHTSVYWYQQALGLGLQFLLWYDEGEERNRGNFPPRFSGRQFPNYSSELNVNALELEDSALYLCASSSLNQPQHFGDGTRLSIL.

This clone was counted many times. This chain connects TRBV7-2 to TRBJ2-3; tentatively, D is TRBD1 (5 bases). CDR3 length equals 14 residues. V gave up 10 bases and J gave up 5 bases, with 19 bases separating them. Germline CDR1 and CDR2: SGHTA and FQGNSA. The CDR3, as DNA: TGTGCCACCAACACCGCCCAGGGTCGAGATACGCAGTATTTT. Amino acids: CATNTAQGRDTQYF.

The chain combines TRBV25-1 with TRBJ2-7, with 11 bases that match TRBD2. Germline V gene lookup returns CDR1 MGHDK and CDR2 SYGVNS. The CDR3 covers 14 residues. The trim removed 8 bases at V and 1 base at J, leaving 4 bases unmatched. The CDR3 sequence is CASEGTSGSYEQYF. CDR3 bases: TGTGCCAGCGAAGGGACTAGCGGTTCCTACGAGCAGTACTTC.

This clone showed up many times. The DNA of the CDR3 is TGTGCCAGCAGAACGATCCAGAATGAGCAGTTCTTC. Amino acid sequence: CASRTIQNEQFF. The chain combines TRBV6-1 with TRBJ2-1; D is undetermined. Germline values: CDR1 MNHNS, CDR2 SASEGT. The CDR3 runs 12 residues. The V and J ends lost 6 bases and 7 bases respectively, with 10 bases between them.

The CDR3 sequence: CASSLFSRGGVEQYF. In nucleotides, the CDR3 is TGTGCCAGCAGTTTATTCTCACGCGGTGGGGTCGAGCAGTACTTC. V usage is TRBV28 and J usage is TRBJ2-7; D gene unclear. CDR3 length: 15 residues. The germline V gene has CDR1 MDHEN and CDR2 SYDVKM. The germline V and J ends were trimmed by 1 base and 6 bases, with 16 bases remaining between them.

The chain has TRBV7-8 and TRBJ2-2; D is tentatively TRBD1 or TRBD2 (5 bases each). From germline, CDR1 is SGHVS and CDR2 FQNEAQ. Trimming shortened V by 3 bases and J by 7 bases, and 9 bases separated the two germline ends. The CDR3 consists of 13 residues. In DNA form, the CDR3 reads TGTGCCAGCAGCTTCGCGAGGGGCGGGGAGCTGTTTTTT. This encodes CASSFARGGELFF.

The rearrangement links TRBV5-1 to TRBJ2-3; 10 bases map to TRBD2. This CDR3 has 14 amino acids. The V segment lost 4 bases and the J segment 5 bases; nucleotides outside the gene matches: 4. Germline CDR1 reads SGHRS; CDR2 reads YFSETQ. The CDR3 DNA follows: TGCGCCAGCAGCACTAGCGGGAATATAGATACGCAGTATTTT. Amino acids: CASSTSGNIDTQYF. The entire variable domain, with the rest obtained from reference TRBV5-1 and TRBJ2-3, is as follows: KAGVTQTPRYLIKTRGQQVTLSCSPISGHRSVSWYQQTPGQGLQFLFEYFSETQRNKGNFPGRFSGRQFSNSRSEMNVSTLELGDSALYLCASSTSGNIDTQYFGPGTRLTVL.

This clone was observed a few times. The V call is TRBV19, the J call TRBJ2-5, with 7 bases identical to TRBD2. Germline V gene sequence: CDR1 LNHDA, CDR2 SQIVND (reference sequence). V shed 5 bases, J shed 2 bases, and the junction held 8 bases outside the gene matches. There are 15 residues in the CDR3. As DNA, the CDR3 is TGTGCCAGTAGTCGGAAAGCGGGAACTCAAGAGACCCAGTACTTC. It codes for CASSRKAGTQETQYF. Combining the CDR3 with reference TRBV19 and TRBJ2-5 gives the whole variable domain DGGITQSPKYLFRKEGQNVTLSCEQNLNHDAMYWYRQDPGQGLRLIYYSQIVNDFQKGDIAEGYSVSREKKESFPLTVTSAQKNPTAFYLCASSRKAGTQETQYFGPGTRLLVL.

This clone was counted a few times. This sequence joins TRBV7-2 and TRBJ2-3; a weak D match, TRBD1 (6 bases). Per the germline V gene, CDR1 is SGHTA and CDR2 is FQGNSA. CDR3 length: 15 residues. The V and J ends lost 6 bases and 0 bases respectively, with 13 bases between them. In DNA form, the CDR3 reads TGTGCCAGCAGACTGCATACAGGGAGCACAGATACGCAGTATTTT. It translates to CASRLHTGSTDTQYF. Together with reference TRBV7-2 and TRBJ2-3, the CDR3 gives the full variable domain: GAGVSQSPSNKVTEKGKDVELRCDPISGHTALYWYRQSLGQGLEFLIYFQGNSAPDKSGLPSDRFSAERTGGSVSTLTIQRTQQEDSAVYLCASRLHTGSTDTQYFGPGTRLTVL.

There are a few counts of this clone. The chain couples TRBV6-5 to TRBJ1-4, with a tentative D call TRBD1 (5 bases). CDR1 is MNHEY and CDR2 is SVGAGI in the germline V gene. This CDR3 contains 15 residues. The V gene lost 0 bases and the J gene lost 5 bases, with 10 bases spanning the gap. CDR3 sequence: CASSYSTVGNEKLFF. CDR3 in DNA: TGTGCCAGCAGTTACTCGACAGTAGGGAATGAAAAACTGTTTTTT.

In its sample, this clone was seen a few times. The CDR3 DNA reads TGTGCCAGCAGGCTGACAGGGGGCATGAACACCGGGGAGCTGTTTTTT. Translating gives CASRLTGGMNTGELFF. The J gene is TRBJ2-2, the V gene TRBV7-2, with 10 bases fitting TRBD1. This CDR3 region has 16 residues. V lost 6 bases to trimming and J lost 1 base; unmatched junction nucleotides: 5. The germline V gene encodes CDR1 SGHTA and CDR2 FQGNSA.

The V gene is TRBV11-2, the J gene TRBJ1-4; D uncertain. The CDR3 loop spans 12 amino acids. Looked up from germline, CDR1 is SGHAT and CDR2 is FQNNGV. Trimming removed 1 base from V and 13 bases from J, with 10 bases in between. The CDR3 region is CASSLGPAGLFF. Written as DNA, the CDR3 is TGTGCCAGCAGCTTAGGTCCCGCTGGACTGTTTTTT.

This clone has only a few counts. V gene TRBV9 combines with J gene TRBJ2-7; 7 positions match TRBD1. Germline CDR1 and CDR2: SGDLS and YYNGEE. Trimming at V came to 3 bases and at J to 0 bases, leaving 15 bases not matched to a gene. The CDR3 has 18 residues. The CDR3 DNA reads as TGTGCCAGCAGCGCTCCGGACAGGCGGATATCGAGCTCCTACGAGCAGTACTTC. Its protein product is CASSAPDRRISSSYEQYF.

The chain is built from TRBV18 and TRBJ1-5; D is perhaps TRBD1 (5 bases). V was clipped by 4 bases and J by 5 bases, with 15 bases between them. This CDR3 contains 15 residues. CDR1 and CDR2 (germline): KGHSH, LQKENI. CDR3 amino acids: CASSLRGGEDQPQHF. Written as DNA, the CDR3 is TGTGCCAGCTCACTGAGGGGCGGAGAGGATCAGCCCCAGCATTTT.

In its sample, this clone was seen a few times. V gene TRBV9 combines with J gene TRBJ1-5; D unresolved. Trimming pared 5 bases from V and 2 bases from J, leaving 14 bases between. The CDR3 consists of 15 residues. The germline CDR1 and CDR2 sequences are SGDLS and YYNGEE. This CDR3 is CASRSLRSGNQPQHF. DNA for the CDR3: TGTGCCAGCAGATCCCTGAGGTCTGGCAATCAGCCCCAGCATTTT.

This clone appeared many times. The rearrangement uses TRBV7-9 and TRBJ1-4; 9 nucleotides line up with TRBD1. J was trimmed by 8 bases and V by 3 bases; bases with no gene match: 4. There are 14 residues in the CDR3. The germline gives CDR1 SEHNR, CDR2 FQNEAQ (reference sequence). This chain's CDR3 is CASSFGQGNEKLFF. The CDR3 region has the DNA TGTGCCAGCAGCTTCGGACAGGGGAACGAAAAACTGTTTTTT.

This clone was detected only a few times. This sequence joins TRBV5-4 and TRBJ1-5; 8 nucleotides agree with TRBD1. The J segment lost 3 bases and the V segment lost 4 bases, leaving 9 bases of the junction unmatched. The CDR3 length is 16 residues. Germline V gene data show CDR1 as SGHNT and CDR2 as YYREEE (reference sequence). The CDR3: CASSLGGQDYNQPQHF. CDR3 sequence (DNA): TGTGCCAGCAGCCTTGGGGGACAGGACTACAATCAGCCCCAGCATTTT. Full variable domain (remainder filled in from reference TRBV5-4 and TRBJ1-5): ETGVTQSPTHLIKTRGQQVTLRCSSQSGHNTVSWYQQALGQGPQFIFQYYREEENGRGNFPPRFSGLQFPNYSSELNVNALELDDSALYLCASSLGGQDYNQPQHFGDGTRLSIL.

The chain employs TRBV6-1 and TRBJ2-1; possibly TRBD2 for D (6 bases). Germline CDR1 is MNHNS and CDR2 is SASEGT. V lost 8 bases to trimming and J lost 3 bases, with 11 bases between them. The length of the CDR3 is 13 residues. CDR3 loop: CASRRGLYNEQFF. DNA of the CDR3: TGTGCCAGCCGGAGGGGCCTCTACAATGAGCAGTTCTTC.

There are many counts of this clone. V and J are TRBV7-2 and TRBJ2-7; TRBD2 is a possible D gene (5 bases). Looked up from germline, CDR1 is SGHTA and CDR2 is FQGNSA. The length of the CDR3 is 14 residues. Trimming removed 2 bases at V and 3 bases at J, with 11 bases between. CDR3 sequence reads: CASSLSSGNYEQYF. CDR3 DNA sequence: TGTGCCAGCAGCTTAAGTTCCGGGAACTACGAGCAGTACTTC.

There are a few counts of this clone. The chain employs TRBV5-6 and TRBJ2-7, with D possibly being TRBD2 (5 bases). CDR3 length: 14 amino acids. Trimming took 1 base from V and 5 from J, leaving 13 bases between them. The germline V gene has CDR1 SGHDT and CDR2 YYEEEE. CDR3 DNA: TGTGCCAGCAGCTTGAGAGAGGGTTGGCACGAGCAGTACTTC. Translating it yields CASSLREGWHEQYF.